Listed below are T cell receptor beta chains from one sample, sequenced in a study of cytomegalovirus exposure and HLA in healthy donors. Clones were sequenced by immunoSEQ multiplex PCR, and TCRdb holds only the in-frame ones, with some missing. Of roughly 100,000 clones in the sample, 82% were seen once. Material for sequencing was PBMCs. The receptors derive from a man aged 50 or older in good health and CMV-seronegative. CDR3s include the opening cysteine and the closing phenylalanine or tryptophan. The order of the fields is J gene, CDR3 length, V gene, clone size, D gene, CDR3 DNA, CDR3 protein. The D gene is left open where the match is weak. Only part of the rows carry a size: once, few, many, or a class if the clone is expanded.

j_gene: TRBJ1-4; len: 15; v_gene: TRBV15; abundance: few; d_gene: NA; CDR3nt: TGTGCCACCAGCAGAGATGGACAGTTTAATGAAAAACTGTTTTTT; CDR3aa: CATSRDGQFNEKLFF
j_gene: TRBJ2-5; len: 16; v_gene: TRBV7-6; abundance: NA; d_gene: NA; CDR3nt: TGTGCCAGCAGTTCGCAGGGAAGTGGATATGGGGAGACCCAGTACTTC; CDR3aa: CASSSQGSGYGETQYF
j_gene: TRBJ2-2; len: 15; v_gene: TRBV30; abundance: NA; d_gene: TRBD2; CDR3nt: TGTGCCTGGAGTGTGCTAGCGGGGAACACCGGGGAGCTGTTTTTT; CDR3aa: CAWSVLAGNTGELFF
j_gene: TRBJ2-2; len: 16; v_gene: TRBV11-2; abundance: NA; d_gene: NA; CDR3nt: TGTGCCAGCATCAACTCCCCGCGAACCCCCACCGGGGAGCTGTTTTTT; CDR3aa: CASINSPRTPTGELFF
j_gene: TRBJ2-7; len: 16; v_gene: TRBV7-2; abundance: NA; d_gene: TRBD1; CDR3nt: TGTGCCAGCAGCTTAGGTTTCGGGACAGGGGACTACGAGCAGTACTTC; CDR3aa: CASSLGFGTGDYEQYF
j_gene: TRBJ1-4; len: 15; v_gene: TRBV5-1; abundance: NA; d_gene: NA; CDR3nt: TGCGCCAGCAGCTTGTTAGGGCAGGGTGGCGAAAAACTGTTTTTT; CDR3aa: CASSLLGQGGEKLFF
j_gene: TRBJ1-1; len: 14; v_gene: TRBV28; abundance: NA; d_gene: TRBD1; CDR3nt: TGTGCCAGCAGCGTACAGGGGGCGAGGCTTGAAGCTTTCTTT; CDR3aa: CASSVQGARLEAFF
j_gene: TRBJ1-1; len: 13; v_gene: TRBV18; abundance: once; d_gene: NA; CDR3nt: TGTGCCACCCACATCAGGATGAACACTGAAGCTTTCTTT; CDR3aa: CATHIRMNTEAFF
j_gene: TRBJ2-1; len: 14; v_gene: TRBV11-2; abundance: few; d_gene: TRBD1; CDR3nt: TGTGCCAGCAGCTCCTGGGACAGGGAATTTGAGCAGTTCTTC; CDR3aa: CASSSWDREFEQFF
j_gene: TRBJ2-5; len: 13; v_gene: TRBV2; abundance: NA; d_gene: NA; CDR3nt: TGTGCCAGCAGTGACAGGGACGGGGGGACCCAGTACTTC; CDR3aa: CASSDRDGGTQYF
j_gene: TRBJ1-2; len: 15; v_gene: TRBV19; abundance: NA; d_gene: TRBD1; CDR3nt: TGTGCCAGTAGTATTTCCCAGTCGGACAGGGCTGGCTACACCTTC; CDR3aa: CASSISQSDRAGYTF
j_gene: TRBJ1-5; len: 14; v_gene: TRBV2; abundance: NA; d_gene: TRBD1; CDR3nt: TGTGCCAGCACCTCGGGACAGGGGCGCCAGCCCCAGCATTTT; CDR3aa: CASTSGQGRQPQHF
j_gene: TRBJ2-5; len: 15; v_gene: TRBV5-1; abundance: few; d_gene: TRBD1; CDR3nt: TGCGCCAGCAGCCCACCGGGACAGGGGATAAAGGCCCAGTACTTC; CDR3aa: CASSPPGQGIKAQYF